This T cell receptor beta chain derives from a study of cytotoxic CD8 clonotypes in ibrutinib-treated CLL. General study results and limits: Timing of sampling differed between sustained-remission and progressing patients. Rising at ibrutinib response, clonality subsequently fell back toward baseline at progression.

Comments on this clone: The antigen remains undetermined.

About 2.2 micrograms of genomic DNA, which was extracted from cryopreserved PBMCs, served as the material used for the TCR beta libraries. Only in-frame clones appear in the TCRdb table, and some are missing; sequencing was by immunoSEQ multiplex PCR. The sample has 150,000 or so clones, 79% seen once. The CDR3 covers 17 residues. Trimming shortened V by 6 bases and J by 3 bases, and 20 bases separated the two germline ends. Per germline, CDR1 MDHEN and CDR2 SYDVKM. V gene TRBV28 combines with J gene TRBJ2-2; D perhaps matches TRBD1 (6 bases). This sequence originates from a human donor with chronic lymphocytic leukemia. This sample comprised PBMCs, obtained after 12 months of ibrutinib treatment. The CDR3 region has the DNA TGTGCCAGCAGACCTACAGGGACCTACTGGGACACCGGGGAGCTGTTTTTT. It is translated as CASRPTGTYWDTGELFF.